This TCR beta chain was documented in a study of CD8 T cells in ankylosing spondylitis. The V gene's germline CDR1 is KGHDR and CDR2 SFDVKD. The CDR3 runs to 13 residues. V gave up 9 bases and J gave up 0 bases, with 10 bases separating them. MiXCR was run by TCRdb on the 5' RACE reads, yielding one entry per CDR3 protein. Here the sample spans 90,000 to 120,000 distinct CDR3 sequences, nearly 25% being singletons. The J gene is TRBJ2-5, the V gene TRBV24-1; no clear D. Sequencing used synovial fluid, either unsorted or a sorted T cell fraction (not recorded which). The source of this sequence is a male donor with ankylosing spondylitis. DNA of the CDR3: TGTGCCACCGCCGCACCGTACCAAGAGACCCAGTACTTC. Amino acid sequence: CATAAPYQETQYF.